A single sample is the source of the 18 T cell receptor beta chains below, sequenced in a study of radiotherapy plus CTLA-4 blockade in lung cancer. Only in-frame clones appear in the TCRdb table, and some are missing; sequencing was by immunoSEQ multiplex PCR. Here the sample spans roughly 97,000 clones, 60% to 75% being singletons. The sequenced sample was peripheral blood, obtained from a patient treated with radiotherapy plus ipilimumab. The receptor set was obtained from a human donor with non-small cell lung cancer who had a partial response to radiotherapy plus ipilimumab. Some clones in this sample may be carry-over from other donors' samples.

The rearrangement joins TRBV11-2 to TRBJ2-7, with 7 bases fitting TRBD2. This CDR3 is built from 17 residues. With V trimmed by 0 bases and J by 2 bases, 10 bases remained unmatched. Germline V gives CDR1 SGHAT, CDR2 FQNNGV. The CDR3 reads CASSLDSWSGGAYEQYF. In DNA, the CDR3 is TGTGCCAGCAGCTTAGATTCCTGGTCTGGGGGGGCCTACGAGCAGTACTTC.

This clone came up once. This CDR3 reads CASSQVLLNTQYF. The CDR3 DNA reads as TGTGCCAGCAGCCAAGTCTTGCTAAATACGCAGTATTTT. This rearrangement joins TRBV4-2 to TRBJ2-3; D gene ambiguous. V was shortened by 1 base and J by 7 bases, with 9 bases between the two germline ends. Germline V gene data show CDR1 as LGHNA and CDR2 as YNFKEQ. The CDR3 extends over 13 amino acids.

This sequence joins TRBV7-9 and TRBJ1-3; 7 positions agree with TRBD1. Trimming removed 1 base from V and 4 bases from J; junction bases left unmatched: 10. In germline, CDR1 is SEHNR, CDR2 FQNEAQ (reference sequence). The CDR3 is 17 residues long. The CDR3 nucleotides read TGTGCCAGCAGCTTAGGAAGGGGACAGCCCCTGGGAAACACCATATATTTT. Residues: CASSLGRGQPLGNTIYF. Full variable domain (outside the CDR3, taken from reference TRBV7-9 and TRBJ1-3): DTGVSQNPRHKITKRGQNVTFRCDPISEHNRLYWYRQTLGQGPEFLTYFQNEAQLEKSRLLSDRFSAERPKGSFSTLEIQRTEQGDSAMYLCASSLGRGQPLGNTIYFGEGSWLTVV.

To note about this clone: Additional DNA sequences in this sample encode the identical CDR3. The chain joins TRBV7-2 to TRBJ2-2; the match to TRBD1 covers 7 bases. Germline V lookup: CDR1 SGHTA, CDR2 FQGNSA. CDR3 length: 17 residues. Trimming cost V 6 bases and J 0 bases; bases outside gene matches: 10. In nucleotides, the CDR3 is TGTGCCAGCAGTCGAAAGTCGACAGGGACGAACACCGGGGAGCTGTTTTTT. It is translated as CASSRKSTGTNTGELFF.

This chain connects TRBV6-5 to TRBJ2-1; the match to TRBD2 covers 10 bases. This CDR3 has 16 residues. The J segment lost 7 bases and the V segment lost 2 bases, leaving 8 bases of the junction unmatched. Germline CDR1 MNHEY, CDR2 SVGAGI. CDR3: CASSYVTSGTVNEQFF. In DNA, the CDR3 is TGTGCCAGCAGTTACGTTACTAGCGGGACGGTTAATGAGCAGTTCTTC.

In DNA form, the CDR3 reads TGCGCCAGCAGCTTGGCCGGGACTAGCGGGGGGCTTTTCCATGAGCAGTTCTTC. Encoded protein: CASSLAGTSGGLFHEQFF. This chain links TRBV5-1 with TRBJ2-1, with 15 bases aligning to TRBD2. The CDR3 totals 18 residues. The germline V gene encodes CDR1 SGHRS and CDR2 YFSETQ. The V gene end was trimmed by 0 bases and the J gene end by 8 bases; junction bases not matched to a gene: 9.

The chain uses TRBV7-2 and TRBJ1-5, with D unresolved. This CDR3 contains 15 residues. Germline V gives CDR1 SGHTA, CDR2 FQGNSA. Trimming removed 1 base at V and 7 bases at J, with 14 bases between. CDR3 sequence (DNA): TGTGCCAGCAGCTTAGTGGTTGCGGGGATCCAGCCCCAGCATTTT. This gives the protein CASSLVVAGIQPQHF.

The chain has TRBV5-1 and TRBJ2-1; TRBD1 is a possible D gene (6 bases). The CDR3 contains 15 residues. Germline V gene data show CDR1 as SGHRS and CDR2 as YFSETQ. V was pared by 4 bases and J by 0 bases, with 11 bases between. CDR3 sequence reads: CASSTDRSSYNEQFF. DNA for the CDR3: TGCGCCAGCAGCACCGACAGGAGCTCCTACAATGAGCAGTTCTTC.

This rearrangement joins TRBV29-1 to TRBJ2-2; tentatively, D is TRBD2 (7 bases). Deletions cut 4 bases from V and 5 bases from J, with 11 bases between. The CDR3 runs to 13 residues. Per germline, CDR1 SQVTM and CDR2 ANQGSEA. CDR3 loop: CSVGGGGTGELFF. The DNA of the CDR3 is TGCAGCGTTGGAGGGGGGGGGACCGGGGAGCTGTTTTTT.

The V gene is TRBV6-1, the J gene TRBJ2-7; 7 bases align to TRBD1. Germline values: CDR1 MNHNS, CDR2 SASEGT. The CDR3 loop spans 11 amino acids. V was clipped by 3 bases and J by 11 bases; unmatched bases: 4. The CDR3 loop is CASSDVGTEYF. CDR3 DNA: TGTGCCAGCAGTGATGTCGGGACAGAGTACTTC.

The chain combines TRBV15 with TRBJ2-3; no clear D. CDR1 is LNHNV, CDR2 YYDKDF, per germline (reference sequence). The CDR3 covers 13 residues. V shed 0 bases and J shed 5 bases, with 6 bases lying between them. CDR3 in DNA: TGTGCCACCAGCAGAGAATATCTAGATACGCAGTATTTT. Residues: CATSREYLDTQYF.

This clone was picked up one time. This chain links TRBV7-8 with TRBJ2-1, with TRBD1 as a possible D gene (5 bases). This CDR3 contains 17 residues. The germline V gene encodes CDR1 SGHVS and CDR2 FQNEAQ. V lost 8 bases to trimming and J lost 5 bases, with 25 bases between them. CDR3 bases: TGTGCCAGCGGAAGACATGGGGCCGTCACATATAACAATGAGCAGTTCTTC. It encodes CASGRHGAVTYNNEQFF.

The chain links TRBV19 to TRBJ2-1, with D perhaps TRBD1 (6 bases). V was pared by 3 bases and J by 9 bases, with 21 bases between. Per germline, CDR1 LNHDA and CDR2 SQIVND (reference sequence). The CDR3 runs 16 residues. The CDR3 sequence: CASSIPGTTPWGEQFF. In nucleotides, the CDR3 is TGTGCCAGTAGTATCCCTGGGACAACTCCTTGGGGTGAGCAGTTCTTC.

The rearrangement uses TRBV4-1 and TRBJ1-4; no definite D call. This CDR3 spans 16 amino acids. With 1 base removed from V and 3 bases from J, the gap between germline ends came to 12 bases. CDR1 and CDR2 from the germline V gene are MGHRA and YSYEKL. The chain's CDR3 is CASSQVVFISNEKLFF. CDR3 DNA sequence: TGCGCCAGCAGCCAAGTAGTCTTTATTTCTAATGAAAAACTGTTTTTT.

This clone was detected only a few times. The junction departs from germline at one end; a sequencing error may be responsible. The rearrangement joins TRBV11-2 to TRBJ2-7, with 10 positions matching TRBD2. Germline lookup yields CDR1 SGHAT and CDR2 FQNNGV. The CDR3 sequence is 14 residues long. CDR3 loop: CASSLAGGAYEQYF. The CDR3 nucleotides are TGTGCCAGCAGTTTAGCGGGGGGAGCCTACGAGCAGTACTTC.

The chain combines TRBV5-6 with TRBJ2-1; 14 bases map to TRBD2. This CDR3 comprises 16 residues. Germline trimming cut 4 bases from V and 8 bases from J; bases unmatched to any gene: 8. Germline V lookup: CDR1 SGHDT, CDR2 YYEEEE. CDR3 residues: CASSGGLAGVSYEQFF. DNA for the CDR3: TGTGCCAGCAGCGGGGGACTAGCGGGAGTATCATATGAGCAGTTCTTC.

The chain joins TRBV11-3 to TRBJ2-1, with 8 bases that match TRBD2. The CDR3 sequence is 15 residues long. Germline V CDR1 and CDR2: SGHNT, YENEEA. Trimming removed 4 bases from V and 7 bases from J; junction bases left unmatched: 9. CDR3 sequence: CASSSGGDLWNEQFF. CDR3 sequence (DNA): TGTGCCAGCAGCTCGGGGGGGGATTTGTGGAATGAGCAGTTCTTC.

The chain recombines TRBV6-5 with TRBJ1-6, with a weak D call TRBD1 (5 bases). Germline V gives CDR1 MNHEY, CDR2 SVGAGI. This CDR3 is 15 amino acids long. Trimming left V 0 bases short and J 6 bases short, with 9 bases between. DNA for the CDR3: TGTGCCAGCAGTTACTCGGGGGAGGGTAATTCACCCCTCCACTTT. This translates into CASSYSGEGNSPLHF.